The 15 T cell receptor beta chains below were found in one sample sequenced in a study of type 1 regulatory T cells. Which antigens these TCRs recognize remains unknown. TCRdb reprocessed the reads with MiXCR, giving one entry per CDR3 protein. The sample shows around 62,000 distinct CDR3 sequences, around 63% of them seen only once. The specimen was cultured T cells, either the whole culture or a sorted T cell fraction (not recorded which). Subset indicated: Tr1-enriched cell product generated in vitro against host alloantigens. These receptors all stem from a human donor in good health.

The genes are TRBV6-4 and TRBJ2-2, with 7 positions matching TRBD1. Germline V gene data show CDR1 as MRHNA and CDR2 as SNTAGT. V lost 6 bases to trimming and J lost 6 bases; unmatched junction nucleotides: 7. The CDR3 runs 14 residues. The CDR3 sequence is CASSKDRVSGELFF. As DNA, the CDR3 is TGTGCCAGCAGCAAAGACAGGGTTTCCGGGGAGCTGTTTTTT.

The CDR3: CASSLLGGAGELFF. As DNA, the CDR3 is TGCGCCAGCAGCCTACTAGGAGGCGCCGGGGAGCTGTTTTTT. The chain couples TRBV4-1 to TRBJ2-2; D is possibly TRBD2 (5 bases). The V and J ends lost 4 bases and 6 bases respectively, with 12 bases between them. Germline values: CDR1 MGHRA, CDR2 YSYEKL. This CDR3 comprises 14 residues.

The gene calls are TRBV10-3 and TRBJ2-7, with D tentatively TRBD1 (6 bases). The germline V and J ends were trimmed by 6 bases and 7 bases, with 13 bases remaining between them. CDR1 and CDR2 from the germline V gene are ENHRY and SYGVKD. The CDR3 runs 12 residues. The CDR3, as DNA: TGTGCCATCAGCTTCACAGGGCAAGAGCAGTACTTC. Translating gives CAISFTGQEQYF.

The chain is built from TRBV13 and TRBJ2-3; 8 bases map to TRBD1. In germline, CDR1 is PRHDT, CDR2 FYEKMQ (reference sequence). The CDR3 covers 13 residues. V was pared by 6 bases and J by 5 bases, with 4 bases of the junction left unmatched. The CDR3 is CASRATGEDTQYF. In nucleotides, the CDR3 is TGTGCCAGCAGGGCGACAGGGGAAGATACGCAGTATTTT.

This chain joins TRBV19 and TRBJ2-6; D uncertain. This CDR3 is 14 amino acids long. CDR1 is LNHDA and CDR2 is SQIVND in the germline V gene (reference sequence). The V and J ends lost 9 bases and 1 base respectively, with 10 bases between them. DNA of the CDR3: TGTGCCAGCTTGGGCTCGTCTGGGGCCAACGTCCTGACTTTC. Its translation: CASLGSSGANVLTF.

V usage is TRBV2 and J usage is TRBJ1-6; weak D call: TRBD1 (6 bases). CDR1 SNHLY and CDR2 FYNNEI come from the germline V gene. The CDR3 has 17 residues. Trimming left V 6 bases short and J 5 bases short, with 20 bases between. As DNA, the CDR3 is TGTGCCAGCAGGGACAGCTTGGGTCGGTCCAATAATTCACCCCTCCACTTT. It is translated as CASRDSLGRSNNSPLHF.

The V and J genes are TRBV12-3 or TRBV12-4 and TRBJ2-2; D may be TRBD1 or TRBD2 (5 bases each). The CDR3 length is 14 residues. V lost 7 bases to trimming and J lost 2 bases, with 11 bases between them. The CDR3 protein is CASTYGANTGELFF. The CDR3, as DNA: TGTGCCAGCACATACGGGGCCAACACCGGGGAGCTGTTTTTT.

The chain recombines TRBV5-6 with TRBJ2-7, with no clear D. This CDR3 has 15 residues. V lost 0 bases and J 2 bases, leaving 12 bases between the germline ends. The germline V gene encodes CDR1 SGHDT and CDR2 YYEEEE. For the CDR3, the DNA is TGTGCCAGCAGCTTGGATCTGGGCCTAACCTACGAGCAGTACTTC. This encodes CASSLDLGLTYEQYF.

CDR3 protein: CASSLSGGMNTEAFF. CDR3 coding DNA: TGTGCCAGCAGCTTATCAGGCGGGATGAACACTGAAGCTTTCTTT. This rearrangement joins TRBV7-2 to TRBJ1-1, with D uncertain. The CDR3 has 15 residues. The germline V gene has CDR1 SGHTA and CDR2 FQGNSA. The germline V and J ends were trimmed by 2 bases and 0 bases, with 10 bases remaining between them.

CDR3 DNA: TGTGCCAGCAGTGACGGACTAGCGCCCTACGAGCAGTACTTC. Amino acids: CASSDGLAPYEQYF. The chain carries TRBV2 and TRBJ2-7, with 9 bases fitting TRBD2. V shed 3 bases and J 2 bases; nucleotides not matched to a gene: 2. Germline CDR1 reads SNHLY; CDR2 reads FYNNEI. The CDR3 runs to 14 residues.

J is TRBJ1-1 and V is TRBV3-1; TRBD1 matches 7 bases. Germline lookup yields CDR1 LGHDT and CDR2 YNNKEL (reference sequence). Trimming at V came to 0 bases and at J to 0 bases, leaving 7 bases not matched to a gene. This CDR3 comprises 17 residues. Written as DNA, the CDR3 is TGTGCCAGCAGCCAAGACCGGGACAGACTTATGAACACTGAAGCTTTCTTT. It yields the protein CASSQDRDRLMNTEAFF. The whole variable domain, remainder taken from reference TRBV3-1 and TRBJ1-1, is DTAVSQTPKYLVTQMGNDKSIKCEQNLGHDTMYWYKQDSKKFLKIMFSYNNKELIINETVPNRFSPKSPDKAHLNLHINSLELGDSAVYFCASSQDRDRLMNTEAFFGQGTRLTVV.

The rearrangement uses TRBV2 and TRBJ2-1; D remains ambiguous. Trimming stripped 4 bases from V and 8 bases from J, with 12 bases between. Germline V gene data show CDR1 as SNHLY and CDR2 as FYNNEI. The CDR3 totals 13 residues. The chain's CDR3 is CASSVVAVDEQFF. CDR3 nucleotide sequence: TGTGCCAGCAGTGTAGTTGCAGTGGATGAGCAGTTCTTC.

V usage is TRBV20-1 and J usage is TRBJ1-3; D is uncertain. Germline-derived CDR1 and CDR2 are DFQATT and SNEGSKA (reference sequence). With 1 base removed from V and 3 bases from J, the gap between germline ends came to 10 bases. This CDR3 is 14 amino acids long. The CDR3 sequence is CSARVGNGGNTIYF. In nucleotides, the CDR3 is TGCAGTGCTAGAGTCGGGAATGGTGGAAACACCATATATTTT.

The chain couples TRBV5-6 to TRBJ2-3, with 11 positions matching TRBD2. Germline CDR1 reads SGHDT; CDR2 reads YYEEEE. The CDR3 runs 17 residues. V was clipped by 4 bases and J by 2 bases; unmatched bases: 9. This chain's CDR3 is CASSPLGLAAYTDTQYF. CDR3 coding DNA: TGTGCCAGCAGCCCCCTGGGACTAGCGGCCTACACAGATACGCAGTATTTT. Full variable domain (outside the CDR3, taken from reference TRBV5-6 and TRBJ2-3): DAGVTQSPTHLIKTRGQQVTLRCSPKSGHDTVSWYQQALGQGPQFIFQYYEEEERQRGNFPDRFSGHQFPNYSSELNVNALLLGDSALYLCASSPLGLAAYTDTQYFGPGTRLTVL.

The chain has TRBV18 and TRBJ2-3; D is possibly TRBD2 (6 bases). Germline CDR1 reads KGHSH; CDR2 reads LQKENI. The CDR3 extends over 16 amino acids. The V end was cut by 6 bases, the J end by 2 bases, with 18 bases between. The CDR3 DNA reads TGTGCCAGCTCCCCCATGCGTGGAGGGAACACAGATACGCAGTATTTT. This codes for CASSPMRGGNTDTQYF.